This T cell receptor (beta chain) was captured in a study of metastatic and nonmetastatic thyroid tumors. Study information: The study looked at repertoires side by side in blood and in tumor or nodule tissue from malignant and benign thyroid patients. Study-wide results and limits: The reported finding was significantly higher TCR beta diversity in malignant thyroid tumors relative to benign nodules, in blood and tumor.

Original methodology: For papillary thyroid cancer, a distant-metastasis classifier was constructed from CDR3 differences observed across clinicopathological groups. TCRdb re-clonotyped the PCR reads through MiXCR. Here the V and J calls rest on TCRdb's processing, not on the authors' analysis. The table includes 11,000 to 15,000 clones, around 28% detected once. This CDR3 spans 14 amino acids. V was clipped by 5 bases and J by 8 bases; unmatched bases: 5. Germline CDR1 SNHLY, CDR2 FYNNEI. This clone showed up many times. Its antigen is unknown. Before thyroid surgery, none of the patients had received any treatment.

The clonotype comes from a female donor with papillary thyroid cancer or a benign thyroid nodule (not recorded which). Some clones in this sample may be carry-over from other donors' samples. The rearrangement joins TRBV2 to TRBJ2-4; 11 bases are shared with TRBD2. What was sequenced was tumor tissue. The CDR3 DNA is TGTGCCAGCAGTTCCATAGCGGGAGGGGACATTCAGTACTTC. Protein product: CASSSIAGGDIQYF. Looking up the rest from reference TRBV2 and TRBJ2-4 gives the full variable domain: EPEVTQTPSHQVTQMGQEVILRCVPISNHLYFYWYRQILGQKVEFLVSFYNNEISEKSEIFDDQFSVERPDGSNFTLKIRSTKLEDSAMYFCASSSIAGGDIQYFGAGTRLSVL.